These T cell receptor beta chains were read from a single sample in a study of regulatory T cells in long-lasting Graves disease. TCRdb re-called the multiplex PCR reads with MiXCR, one entry per CDR3 protein. The data contain approximately 290,000 distinct CDR3 sequences, 22% of them singletons. The sample here was peripheral blood mononuclear cells (PBMCs), taken when the disease was refractory, from a patient treated with antithyroid drugs. The source of these receptors is a female donor with Graves disease. The CDR3 runs from the conserved cysteine through the conserved F or W. Each record gives: CDR3 DNA, CDR3 protein, D gene, clone size, V gene, J gene. D genes are given only for firm matches. The size of a clone is reported for some rows only, either as once, few or many, or as a class for expanded clones.

TGTGCCAGCAGTGATATTGGCGGGTATGGCTACACCTTC,CASSDIGGYGYTF,NA,NA,TRBV25-1,TRBJ1-2
TGTGCCAGCAGCAGAACCCTGAACACCGGGGAGCTGTTTTTT,CASSRTLNTGELFF,NA,many,TRBV6-1,TRBJ2-2
TGCAGCGTTGAAGATTTCAGTCCAAAGGGGACTGAAGCTTTCTTT,CSVEDFSPKGTEAFF,NA,few,TRBV29-1,TRBJ1-1
TGTGCCAGCAGCCCGCGGTTGACTAGCGGGAACCCCAGGGCCGGGGAGCTGTTTTTT,CASSPRLTSGNPRAGELFF,TRBD2,NA,TRBV9,TRBJ2-2
TGTGCCAGCAGCTTAGAATGGGCTTCCTACAATGAGCAGTTCTTC,CASSLEWASYNEQFF,NA,NA,TRBV7-2,TRBJ2-1
TGTGCCAGCAGCGTAGAAGTGGGCTCCGGAAACACCATATATTTT,CASSVEVGSGNTIYF,NA,NA,TRBV9,TRBJ1-3
TGTGCCAGCAGCCACACATGGGGCGGATTGACGGGGAAAGAGACCCAGTACTTC,CASSHTWGGLTGKETQYF,NA,many,TRBV28,TRBJ2-5
TGTGCCAGCAGATCTGGACCGAGCCGGGACTATGGCTACACCTTC,CASRSGPSRDYGYTF,NA,many,TRBV6-1,TRBJ1-2
TGTGCCAGCAGCCCCACCCGGGAGGGCGGGGAGCTGTTTTTT,CASSPTREGGELFF,TRBD2,many,TRBV7-2,TRBJ2-2
TGTGCCATCGTGGACGGAAACACTGAAGCTTTCTTT,CAIVDGNTEAFF,NA,NA,TRBV10-3,TRBJ1-1
TGCAGTGCTACCGGAGTCGGGACGGGTACCTACAATGAGCAGTTCTTC,CSATGVGTGTYNEQFF,NA,NA,TRBV20-1,TRBJ2-1
TGTGCCAGCAGTTCCCTCCACAGTAATTCACCCCCCCACTTT,CASSSLHSNSPPHF,NA,NA,TRBV27,TRBJ1-6
TGCGCCAGCAGCTCGGGGCTTGAGCTAGCGGGAGATCAAGAGACCCAGTACTTC,CASSSGLELAGDQETQYF,TRBD2,NA,TRBV5-1,TRBJ2-5
TGCGCCAGCAGCTTAATTAGCGGGACGATTTACGAGCAGTACTTC,CASSLISGTIYEQYF,TRBD2,few,TRBV5-1,TRBJ2-7
TGTGCCAGCAGTCCTACCCCCCAGACAGGGGGGTTGGCTAGCAATCAGCCCCAGCATTTT,CASSPTPQTGGLASNQPQHF,TRBD1,NA,TRBV28,TRBJ1-5
TGTGCCAGCAGCCCCCATCCCGGGCAGGGCAATTCACCCCTCCACTTT,CASSPHPGQGNSPLHF,NA,NA,TRBV5-8,TRBJ1-6
TGTGCCAGCAGCTCAATTGCGGGACTAGCGGGAGGGAGCTCCTACAATGAGCAGTTCTTC,CASSSIAGLAGGSSYNEQFF,TRBD2,few,TRBV7-9,TRBJ2-1
TGTGCCAGCAGCCAGCATCTAGGCACTGAAGCTTTCTTT,CASSQHLGTEAFF,NA,few,TRBV14,TRBJ1-1
TGTGCCAGCAGGAAAGGGCTAGGAGGTTTGGACTCCGGGGAGCTGTTTTTT,CASRKGLGGLDSGELFF,NA,few,TRBV28,TRBJ2-2
TGTGCCAGCAGCCCACTTAGATCCTACGAGCAGTACTTC,CASSPLRSYEQYF,NA,NA,TRBV7-8,TRBJ2-7
TGCAGTGCTAGAGGTCGGGCGGGAGGGCCGATTTACGAGCAGTACTTC,CSARGRAGGPIYEQYF,TRBD2,few,TRBV20-1,TRBJ2-7
TGTGCCTGGAGCCAAGGAGGGACAGTCTCTGGAAACACCATATATTTT,CAWSQGGTVSGNTIYF,TRBD1,NA,TRBV30,TRBJ1-3
TGTGCCACCAGCCCCGGCGCAGTTTGGAGCTCCTACGAGCAGTACTTC,CATSPGAVWSSYEQYF,NA,NA,TRBV15,TRBJ2-7
TGTGCCATCGCCCGGACAGGGAGGCCTAACTATGGCTACACCTTC,CAIARTGRPNYGYTF,TRBD1,NA,TRBV28,TRBJ1-2
TGTGCCAGCAGCTATAACAGACCGAACACTGAAGCTTTCTTT,CASSYNRPNTEAFF,NA,many,TRBV11-1,TRBJ1-1
TGTGCCAGCAGCCCTGGGACTAGCGGGCTGAACACCGGGGAGCTGTTTTTT,CASSPGTSGLNTGELFF,TRBD2,many,TRBV7-8,TRBJ2-2
TGTGCCAGCACCGCCGGATTGGGGAACACTGAAGCTTTCTTT,CASTAGLGNTEAFF,NA,few,TRBV12-3/TRBV12-4,TRBJ1-1
TGTGCCAGCAGCTCCTCCCGCTCTGGGGGGCCCTACGAGCAGTACTTC,CASSSSRSGGPYEQYF,NA,few,TRBV7-2,TRBJ2-7
TGTGCCAGCAGCTCACCCGGTTCCTACGAGCAGTACTTC,CASSSPGSYEQYF,NA,many,TRBV7-2,TRBJ2-7
TGTGCCAGCAGCTTGGGGGGGGACAGGACTGAAGCTTTCTTT,CASSLGGDRTEAFF,TRBD1,NA,TRBV5-4,TRBJ1-1
TGTGCCAGCACGTCTTCCACCGGCACAGTTAACTACGAGCAGTACTTC,CASTSSTGTVNYEQYF,NA,many,TRBV28,TRBJ2-7
TGCGCCAGCAGCTTGCGCCAGAATGAAAAACTGTTTTTT,CASSLRQNEKLFF,NA,NA,TRBV5-1,TRBJ1-4
TGTGCCAGCACCCAAAGGGGGTCGACAGATAGCAATCAGCCCCAGCATTTT,CASTQRGSTDSNQPQHF,NA,NA,TRBV6-1,TRBJ1-5
TGTGCCAGCAGCTCGACAGGGCCTGGGGCCAACGTCCTGACTTTC,CASSSTGPGANVLTF,TRBD1,few,TRBV11-2,TRBJ2-6
TGTGCCAGCAGCCTAACTAGCGGGAGGGCCATAAACACCGGGGAGCTGTTTTTT,CASSLTSGRAINTGELFF,TRBD2,NA,TRBV6-2/TRBV6-3,TRBJ2-2
TGTGCCAGCAGCCTGACTAGCGGGAGGGCCTACGAGCAGTACTTC,CASSLTSGRAYEQYF,TRBD2,NA,TRBV7-9,TRBJ2-7
TGTGCCTTTAGGACTAGCGTCAACACAGATACGCAGTATTTT,CAFRTSVNTDTQYF,TRBD2,NA,TRBV2,TRBJ2-3
TGTGCCAGCAGTCCGACTAGCGGGAGGAACGAGCAGTACTTC,CASSPTSGRNEQYF,TRBD2,NA,TRBV12-3/TRBV12-4,TRBJ2-7
TGTGCTAGAGAGGGGTACAACCGGGACAGACCGTTCGGCTACACCTTC,CAREGYNRDRPFGYTF,TRBD1,many,TRBV12-5,TRBJ1-2
TGTGCCAGCAGCGTATCTCACTCTGGGGCCAACGTCCTGACTTTC,CASSVSHSGANVLTF,NA,few,TRBV9,TRBJ2-6
TGTGCCAGCGGCAGAACGTATAATTCACCCCTCCACTTT,CASGRTYNSPLHF,NA,NA,TRBV2,TRBJ1-6
TGTGCCAGCAGGGACGGGGGGACAGGGCGCGGCTACACCTTC,CASRDGGTGRGYTF,TRBD1,many,TRBV7-9,TRBJ1-2
TGTGCCACCACGACCGGGGAAGAAGCTTTCTTT,CATTTGEEAFF,NA,many,TRBV6-1,TRBJ1-1
TGTGCCAGCAGCTTTACCAGCGGAGAGACCCAGTACTTC,CASSFTSGETQYF,NA,few,TRBV28,TRBJ2-5
TGTGCCAGCAGCCGGCCCGGGACAGATCGAGGGGGCTACACCTTC,CASSRPGTDRGGYTF,TRBD1,few,TRBV5-6,TRBJ1-2
TGCGCCAGCAGCCAAGCGGGACTCCGGGATAAAGCTTTCTTT,CASSQAGLRDKAFF,NA,NA,TRBV4-1,TRBJ1-1
TGTGCCAGCAGTTACTCCAGGGAGTCCTACGAGCAGTACTTC,CASSYSRESYEQYF,NA,NA,TRBV6-5,TRBJ2-7
TGCAGTGCTAGAGCCTCGACAGGGATTCAGCCCCAGCATTTT,CSARASTGIQPQHF,TRBD1,many,TRBV20-1,TRBJ1-5
TGTGCCAGCCGAAGGGGGGGGACCGGGGAGCTGTTTTTT,CASRRGGTGELFF,NA,many,TRBV28,TRBJ2-2
TGTGCCAGCAGCCCGAAGACGAGCATTCAGTACTTC,CASSPKTSIQYF,NA,many,TRBV28,TRBJ2-4